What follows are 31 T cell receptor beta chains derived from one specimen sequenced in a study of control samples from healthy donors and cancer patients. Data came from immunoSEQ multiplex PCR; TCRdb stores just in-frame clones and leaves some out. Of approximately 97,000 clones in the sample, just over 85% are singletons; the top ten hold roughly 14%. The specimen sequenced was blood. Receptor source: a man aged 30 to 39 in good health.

CDR3 amino acids: CASSWGLATNNEQFF. As DNA, the CDR3 is TGTGCCAGCAGCTGGGGACTAGCGACAAACAATGAGCAGTTCTTC. The chain uses TRBV5-4 and TRBJ2-1; 10 positions agree with TRBD2. The length of the CDR3 is 15 residues. Germline lookup yields CDR1 SGHNT and CDR2 YYREEE (reference sequence). V shed 3 bases and J 5 bases; nucleotides not matched to a gene: 5.

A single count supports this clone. CDR3 sequence reads: CASSPAARNTEAFF. CDR3 bases: TGTGCCAGCTCACCCGCGGCGAGAAACACTGAAGCTTTCTTT. The chain has TRBV18 and TRBJ1-1, with D hard to call. Germline loops: CDR1 KGHSH, CDR2 LQKENI. The CDR3 sequence is 14 residues long. The V and J ends lost 3 bases and 2 bases respectively, with 10 bases between them.

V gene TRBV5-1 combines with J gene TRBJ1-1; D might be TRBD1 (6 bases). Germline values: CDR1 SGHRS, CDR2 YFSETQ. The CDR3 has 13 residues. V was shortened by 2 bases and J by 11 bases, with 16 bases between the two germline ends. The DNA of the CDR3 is TGCGCCAGCAGCTTTGGACTTAACCAGGGGGCTTTCTTT. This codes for CASSFGLNQGAFF.

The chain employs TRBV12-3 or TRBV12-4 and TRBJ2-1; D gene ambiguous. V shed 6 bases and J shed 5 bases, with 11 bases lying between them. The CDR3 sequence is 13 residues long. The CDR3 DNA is TGTGCCAGCAGCCTCCTACCAGACAATGAGCAGTTCTTC. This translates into CASSLLPDNEQFF.

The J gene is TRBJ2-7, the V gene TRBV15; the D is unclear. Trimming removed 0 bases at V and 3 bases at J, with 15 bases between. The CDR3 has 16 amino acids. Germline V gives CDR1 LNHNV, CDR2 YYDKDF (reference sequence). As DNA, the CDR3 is TGTGCCACCAGCAGAGATCCGACACCCTCAGGCTACGAGCAGTACTTC. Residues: CATSRDPTPSGYEQYF.

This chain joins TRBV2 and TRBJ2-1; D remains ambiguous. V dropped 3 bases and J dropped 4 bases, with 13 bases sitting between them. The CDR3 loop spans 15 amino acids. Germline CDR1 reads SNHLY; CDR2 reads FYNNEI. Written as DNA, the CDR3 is TGTGCCAGCAGTGATTCAGTTGGAGTGTACAATGAGCAGTTCTTC. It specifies CASSDSVGVYNEQFF.

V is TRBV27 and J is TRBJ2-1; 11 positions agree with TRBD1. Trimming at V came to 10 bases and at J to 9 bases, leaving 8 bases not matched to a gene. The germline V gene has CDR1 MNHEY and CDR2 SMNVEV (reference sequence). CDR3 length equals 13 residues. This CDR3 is CATRTGGYGEQFF. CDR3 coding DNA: TGTGCCACCCGGACAGGGGGCTACGGTGAGCAGTTCTTC.

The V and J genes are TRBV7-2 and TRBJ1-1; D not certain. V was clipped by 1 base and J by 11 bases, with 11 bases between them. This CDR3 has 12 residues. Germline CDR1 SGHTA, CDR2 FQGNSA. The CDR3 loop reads CASSLDWSGAFF. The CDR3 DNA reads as TGTGCCAGCAGCTTAGATTGGAGTGGGGCTTTCTTT.

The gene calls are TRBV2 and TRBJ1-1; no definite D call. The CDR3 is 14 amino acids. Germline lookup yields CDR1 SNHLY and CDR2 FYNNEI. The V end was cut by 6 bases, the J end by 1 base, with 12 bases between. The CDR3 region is CASSVYRQNTEAFF. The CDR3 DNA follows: TGTGCCAGCAGCGTATATCGACAGAACACTGAAGCTTTCTTT.

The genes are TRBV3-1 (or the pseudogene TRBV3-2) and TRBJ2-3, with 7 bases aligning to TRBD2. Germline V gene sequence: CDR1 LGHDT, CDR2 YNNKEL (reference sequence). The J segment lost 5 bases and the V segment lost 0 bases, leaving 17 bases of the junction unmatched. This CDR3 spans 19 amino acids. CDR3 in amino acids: CASSQDQGGRRESGDTQYF. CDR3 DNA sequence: TGTGCCAGCAGCCAAGACCAGGGAGGGAGGCGGGAGTCGGGAGATACGCAGTATTTT.

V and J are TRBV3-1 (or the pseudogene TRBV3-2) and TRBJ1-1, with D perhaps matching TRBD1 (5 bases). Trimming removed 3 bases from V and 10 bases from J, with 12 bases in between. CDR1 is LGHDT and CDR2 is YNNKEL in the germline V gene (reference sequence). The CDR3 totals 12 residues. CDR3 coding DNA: TGTGCCAGCAGCCAGGGGGGAGTGGGAGCTTTCTTT. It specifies CASSQGGVGAFF.

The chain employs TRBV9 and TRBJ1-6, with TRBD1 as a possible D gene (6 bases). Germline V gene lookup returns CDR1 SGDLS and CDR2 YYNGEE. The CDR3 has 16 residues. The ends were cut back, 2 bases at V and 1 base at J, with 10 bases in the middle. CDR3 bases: TGTGCCAGCAGCGTGCATGACAGGTCCTATAATTCACCCCTCCACTTT. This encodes CASSVHDRSYNSPLHF.

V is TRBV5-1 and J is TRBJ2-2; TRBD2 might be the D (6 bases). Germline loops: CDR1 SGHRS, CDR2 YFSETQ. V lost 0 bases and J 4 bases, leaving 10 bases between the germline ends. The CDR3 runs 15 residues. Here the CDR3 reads CASSLDPSATGELFF. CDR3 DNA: TGCGCCAGCAGCTTGGATCCTAGCGCCACCGGGGAGCTGTTTTTT.

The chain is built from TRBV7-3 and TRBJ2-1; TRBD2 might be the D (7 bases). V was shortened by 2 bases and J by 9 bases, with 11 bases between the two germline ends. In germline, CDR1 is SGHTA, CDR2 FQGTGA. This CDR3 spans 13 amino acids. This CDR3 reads CASSLPGEGEQFF. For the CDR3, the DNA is TGTGCCAGCAGCTTACCAGGGGAGGGTGAGCAGTTCTTC.

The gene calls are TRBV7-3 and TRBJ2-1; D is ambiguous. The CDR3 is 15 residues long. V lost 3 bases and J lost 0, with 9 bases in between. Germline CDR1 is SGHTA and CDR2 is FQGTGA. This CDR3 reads CASSFAYSSYNEQFF. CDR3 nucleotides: TGTGCCAGCAGCTTCGCCTATAGCTCCTACAATGAGCAGTTCTTC.

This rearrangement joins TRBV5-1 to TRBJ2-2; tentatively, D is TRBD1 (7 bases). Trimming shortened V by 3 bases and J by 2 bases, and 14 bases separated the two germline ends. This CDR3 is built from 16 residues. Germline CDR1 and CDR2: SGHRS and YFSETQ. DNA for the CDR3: TGCGCCAGCAGCTGGGGGGACAGCAGTAACACCGGGGAGCTGTTTTTT. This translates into CASSWGDSSNTGELFF.

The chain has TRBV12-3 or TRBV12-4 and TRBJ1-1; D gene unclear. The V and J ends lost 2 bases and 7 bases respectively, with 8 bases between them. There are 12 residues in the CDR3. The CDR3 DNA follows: TGTGCCAGCAGTTTATTCGCCAGTGAAGCTTTCTTT. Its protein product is CASSLFASEAFF.

The chain's CDR3 is CASNLDRGSYNEQFF. The CDR3 bases are TGTGCCAGCAACCTAGACCGAGGCTCCTACAATGAGCAGTTCTTC. V and J are TRBV28 and TRBJ2-1; D is unclear. The CDR3 runs 15 residues. Deletions cut 7 bases from V and 0 bases from J, with 13 bases between. The germline gives CDR1 MDHEN, CDR2 SYDVKM.

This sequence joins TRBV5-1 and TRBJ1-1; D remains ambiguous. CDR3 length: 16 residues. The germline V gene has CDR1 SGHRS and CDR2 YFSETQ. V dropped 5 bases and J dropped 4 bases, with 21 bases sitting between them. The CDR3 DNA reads TGCGCCAGCAGAAAGGACCCCTCCTATTATCTCACTGAAGCTTTCTTT. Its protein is CASRKDPSYYLTEAFF.

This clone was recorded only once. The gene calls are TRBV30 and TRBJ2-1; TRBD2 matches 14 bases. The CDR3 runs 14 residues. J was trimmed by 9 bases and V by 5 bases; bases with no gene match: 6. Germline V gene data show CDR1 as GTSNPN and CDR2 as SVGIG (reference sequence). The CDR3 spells CAWDPGLAGAEQFF. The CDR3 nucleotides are TGTGCCTGGGACCCGGGACTAGCGGGAGCTGAGCAGTTCTTC.

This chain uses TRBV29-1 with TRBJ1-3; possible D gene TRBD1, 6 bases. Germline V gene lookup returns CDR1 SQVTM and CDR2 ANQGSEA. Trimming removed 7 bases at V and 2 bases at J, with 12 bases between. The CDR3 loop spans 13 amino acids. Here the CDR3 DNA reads TGCAGCGCCCAGAAGGGGGCTGGAAACACCATATATTTT. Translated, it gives CSAQKGAGNTIYF. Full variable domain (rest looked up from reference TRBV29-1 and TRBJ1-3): SAVISQKPSRDICQRGTSLTIQCQVDSQVTMMFWYRQQPGQSLTLIATANQGSEATYESGFVIDKFPISRPNLTFSTLTVSNMSPEDSSIYLCSAQKGAGNTIYFGEGSWLTVV.

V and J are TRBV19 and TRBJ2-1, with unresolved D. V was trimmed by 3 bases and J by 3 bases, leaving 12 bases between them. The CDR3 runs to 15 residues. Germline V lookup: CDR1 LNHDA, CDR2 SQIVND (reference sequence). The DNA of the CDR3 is TGTGCCAGTAGTATGGGGTCTTCTCTCTACAATGAGCAGTTCTTC. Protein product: CASSMGSSLYNEQFF.

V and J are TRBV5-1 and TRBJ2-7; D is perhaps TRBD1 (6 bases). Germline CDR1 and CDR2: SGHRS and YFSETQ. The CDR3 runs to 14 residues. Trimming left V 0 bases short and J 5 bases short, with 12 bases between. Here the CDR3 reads CASSLGAGAHEQYF. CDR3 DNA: TGCGCCAGCAGCTTGGGGGCAGGGGCCCACGAGCAGTACTTC. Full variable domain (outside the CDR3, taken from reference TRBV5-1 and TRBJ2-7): KAGVTQTPRYLIKTRGQQVTLSCSPISGHRSVSWYQQTPGQGLQFLFEYFSETQRNKGNFPGRFSGRQFSNSRSEMNVSTLELGDSALYLCASSLGAGAHEQYFGPGTRLTVT.

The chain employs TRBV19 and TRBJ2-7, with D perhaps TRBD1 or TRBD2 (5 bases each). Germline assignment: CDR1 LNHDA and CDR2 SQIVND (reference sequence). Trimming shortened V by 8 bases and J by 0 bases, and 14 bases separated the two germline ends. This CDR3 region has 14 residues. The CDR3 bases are TGTGCCAGTGGACAACCGGGGCACTCCTACGAGCAGTACTTC. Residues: CASGQPGHSYEQYF.

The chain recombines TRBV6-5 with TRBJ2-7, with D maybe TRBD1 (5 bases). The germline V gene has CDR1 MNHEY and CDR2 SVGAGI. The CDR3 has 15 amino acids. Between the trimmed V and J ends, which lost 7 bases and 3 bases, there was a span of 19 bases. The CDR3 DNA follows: TGTGCCAGCAAAAGAAGGGGCTCGACAGACTACGAGCAGTACTTC. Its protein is CASKRRGSTDYEQYF.

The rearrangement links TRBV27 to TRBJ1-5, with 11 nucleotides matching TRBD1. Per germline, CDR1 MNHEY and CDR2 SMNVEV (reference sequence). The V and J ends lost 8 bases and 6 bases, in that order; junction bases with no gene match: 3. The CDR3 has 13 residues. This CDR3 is CASGDRGSQPQHF. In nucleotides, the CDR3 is TGTGCCAGCGGGGACAGGGGGAGTCAGCCCCAGCATTTT.

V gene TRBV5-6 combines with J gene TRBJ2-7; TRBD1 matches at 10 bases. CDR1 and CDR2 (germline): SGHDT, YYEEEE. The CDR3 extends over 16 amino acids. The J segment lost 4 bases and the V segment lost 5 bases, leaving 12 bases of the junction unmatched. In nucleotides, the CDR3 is TGTGCCAGCAGTGGGGGACAGGGGCCCCGGGGGTACGAGCAGTACTTC. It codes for CASSGGQGPRGYEQYF.

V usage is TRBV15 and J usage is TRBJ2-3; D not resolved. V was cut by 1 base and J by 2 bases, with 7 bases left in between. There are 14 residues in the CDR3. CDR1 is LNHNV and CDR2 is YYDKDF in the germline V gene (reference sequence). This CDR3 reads CATSRVGNTDTQYF. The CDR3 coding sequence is TGTGCCACCAGCAGAGTGGGAAACACAGATACGCAGTATTTT.

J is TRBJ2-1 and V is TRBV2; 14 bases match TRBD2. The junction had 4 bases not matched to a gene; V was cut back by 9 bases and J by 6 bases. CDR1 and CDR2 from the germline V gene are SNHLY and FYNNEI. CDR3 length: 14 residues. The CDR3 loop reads CARTSGRATNEQFF. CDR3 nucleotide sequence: TGTGCCAGGACTAGCGGGAGGGCTACCAATGAGCAGTTCTTC. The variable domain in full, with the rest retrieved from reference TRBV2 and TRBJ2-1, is EPEVTQTPSHQVTQMGQEVILRCVPISNHLYFYWYRQILGQKVEFLVSFYNNEISEKSEIFDDQFSVERPDGSNFTLKIRSTKLEDSAMYFCARTSGRATNEQFFGPGTRLTVL.

CDR3 coding DNA: TGTGCCAGCAGCTTAGCAGTCTTCGGGGAAAAACTGTTTTTT. Its translation: CASSLAVFGEKLFF. The V gene is TRBV11-3, the J gene TRBJ1-4; D is uncertain. The length of the CDR3 is 14 residues. CDR1 is SGHNT and CDR2 is YENEEA in the germline V gene. V lost 1 base and J 8 bases, leaving 11 bases between the germline ends.

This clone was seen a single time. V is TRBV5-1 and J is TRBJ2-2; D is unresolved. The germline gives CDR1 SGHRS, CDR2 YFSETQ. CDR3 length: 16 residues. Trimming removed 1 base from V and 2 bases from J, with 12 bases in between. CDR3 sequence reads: CASSLSPGYNTGELFF. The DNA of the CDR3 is TGCGCCAGCAGCTTGTCCCCCGGGTACAACACCGGGGAGCTGTTTTTT.